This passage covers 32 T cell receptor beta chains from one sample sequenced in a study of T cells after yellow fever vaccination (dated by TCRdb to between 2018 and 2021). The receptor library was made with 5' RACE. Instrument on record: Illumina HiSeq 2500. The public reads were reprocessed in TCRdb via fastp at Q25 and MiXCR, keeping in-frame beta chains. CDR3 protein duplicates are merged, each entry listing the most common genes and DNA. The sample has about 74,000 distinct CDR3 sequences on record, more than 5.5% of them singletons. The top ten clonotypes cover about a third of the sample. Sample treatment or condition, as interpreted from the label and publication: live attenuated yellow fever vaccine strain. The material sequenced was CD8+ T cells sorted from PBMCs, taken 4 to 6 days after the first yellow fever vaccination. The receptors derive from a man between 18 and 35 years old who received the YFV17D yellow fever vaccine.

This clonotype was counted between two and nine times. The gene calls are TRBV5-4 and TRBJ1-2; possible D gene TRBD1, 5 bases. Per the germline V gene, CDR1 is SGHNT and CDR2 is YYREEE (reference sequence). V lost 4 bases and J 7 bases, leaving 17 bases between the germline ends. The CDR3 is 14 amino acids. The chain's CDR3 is CASSPDRARFGYTF. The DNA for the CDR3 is TGTGCCAGCAGCCCTGACAGAGCCCGATTTGGCTACACCTTC. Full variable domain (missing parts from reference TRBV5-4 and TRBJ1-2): ETGVTQSPTHLIKTRGQQVTLRCSSQSGHNTVSWYQQALGQGPQFIFQYYREEENGRGNFPPRFSGLQFPNYSSELNVNALELDDSALYLCASSPDRARFGYTFGSGTRLTVV.

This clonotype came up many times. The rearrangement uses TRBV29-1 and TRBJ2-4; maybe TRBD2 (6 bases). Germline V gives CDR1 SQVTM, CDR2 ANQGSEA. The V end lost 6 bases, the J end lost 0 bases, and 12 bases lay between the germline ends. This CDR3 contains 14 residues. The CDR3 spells CSVAGTLAKNIQYF. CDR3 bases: TGCAGCGTGGCCGGGACTCTAGCCAAAAACATTCAGTACTTC.

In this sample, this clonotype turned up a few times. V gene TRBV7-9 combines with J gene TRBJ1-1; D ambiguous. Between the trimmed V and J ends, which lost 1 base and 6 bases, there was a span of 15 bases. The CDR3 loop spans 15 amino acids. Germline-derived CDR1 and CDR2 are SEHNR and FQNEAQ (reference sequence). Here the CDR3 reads CASSLVIRDNPEAFF. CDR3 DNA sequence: TGTGCCAGCAGCTTAGTGATCCGAGACAACCCTGAAGCTTTCTTT.

The CDR3 DNA follows: TGTGCCAGCAGCCTTGGACTAGCGAGCCTGAGCGCCCAGTACTTC. It specifies CASSLGLASLSAQYF. This chain uses TRBV13 with TRBJ2-5; 9 positions match TRBD2. This CDR3 contains 15 residues. CDR1 PRHDT and CDR2 FYEKMQ come from the germline V gene (reference sequence). The V gene end was trimmed by 5 bases and the J gene end by 9 bases; junction bases not matched to a gene: 13.

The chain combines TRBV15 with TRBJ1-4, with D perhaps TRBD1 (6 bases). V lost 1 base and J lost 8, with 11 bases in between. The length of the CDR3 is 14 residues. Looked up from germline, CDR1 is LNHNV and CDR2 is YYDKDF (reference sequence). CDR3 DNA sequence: TGTGCCACCAGCAGAGTGGGGGCCGGAGAAAAACTGTTTTTT. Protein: CATSRVGAGEKLFF.

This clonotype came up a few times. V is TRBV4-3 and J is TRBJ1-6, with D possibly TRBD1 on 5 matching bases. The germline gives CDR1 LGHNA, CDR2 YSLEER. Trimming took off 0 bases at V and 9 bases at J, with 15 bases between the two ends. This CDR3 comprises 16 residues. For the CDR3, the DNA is TGCGCCAGCAGCCAAGATCTGCAGGGATTAAGTTCACCCCTCCACTTT. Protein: CASSQDLQGLSSPLHF.

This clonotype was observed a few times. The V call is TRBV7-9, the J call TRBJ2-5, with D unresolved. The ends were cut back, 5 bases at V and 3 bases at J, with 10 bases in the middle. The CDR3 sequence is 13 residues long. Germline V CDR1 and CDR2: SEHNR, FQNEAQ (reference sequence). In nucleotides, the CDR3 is TGTGCCAGCAGCCCCCTCCTAAAAGAGACCCAGTACTTC. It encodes CASSPLLKETQYF.

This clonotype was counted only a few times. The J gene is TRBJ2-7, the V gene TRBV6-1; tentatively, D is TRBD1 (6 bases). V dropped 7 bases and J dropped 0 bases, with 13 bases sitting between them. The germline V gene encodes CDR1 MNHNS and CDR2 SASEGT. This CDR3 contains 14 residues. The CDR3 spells CASIALGGSYEQYV. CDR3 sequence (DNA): TGTGCCAGCATCGCGTTAGGGGGCTCCTACGAGCAGTACGTC.

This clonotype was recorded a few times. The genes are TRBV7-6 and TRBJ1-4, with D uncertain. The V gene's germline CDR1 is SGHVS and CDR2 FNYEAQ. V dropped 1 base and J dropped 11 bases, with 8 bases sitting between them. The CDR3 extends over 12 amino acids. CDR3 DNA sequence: TGTGCCAGCAGCTTAGATCGGGTCAAACTGTTTTTT. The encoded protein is CASSLDRVKLFF. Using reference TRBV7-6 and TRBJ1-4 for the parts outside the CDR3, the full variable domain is GAGVSQSPRYKVTKRGQDVALRCDPISGHVSLYWYRQALGQGPEFLTYFNYEAQQDKSGLPNDRFSAERPEGSISTLTIQRTEQRDSAMYRCASSLDRVKLFFGSGTQLSVL.

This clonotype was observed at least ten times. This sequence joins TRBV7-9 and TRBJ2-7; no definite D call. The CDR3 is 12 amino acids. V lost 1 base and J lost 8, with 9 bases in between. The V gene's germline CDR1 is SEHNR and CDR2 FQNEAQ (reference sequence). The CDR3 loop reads CASSLGRYKQYV. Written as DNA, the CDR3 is TGTGCCAGCAGCTTAGGGCGTTATAAGCAGTACGTC.

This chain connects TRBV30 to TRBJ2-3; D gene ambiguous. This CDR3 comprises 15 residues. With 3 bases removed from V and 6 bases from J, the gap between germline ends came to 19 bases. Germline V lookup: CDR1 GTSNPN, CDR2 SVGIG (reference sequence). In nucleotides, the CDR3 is TGTGCCTGGAGGGAGTATGGCCCTGTGAGGGATACGCAGTATTTT. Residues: CAWREYGPVRDTQYF.

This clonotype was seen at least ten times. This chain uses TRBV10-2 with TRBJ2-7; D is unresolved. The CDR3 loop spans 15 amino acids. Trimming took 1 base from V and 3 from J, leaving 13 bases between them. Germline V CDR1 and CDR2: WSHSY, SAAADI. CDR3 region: CASSEWSMGRYEQYF. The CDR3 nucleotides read TGCGCCAGCAGTGAGTGGAGTATGGGCCGCTACGAGCAGTACTTC.

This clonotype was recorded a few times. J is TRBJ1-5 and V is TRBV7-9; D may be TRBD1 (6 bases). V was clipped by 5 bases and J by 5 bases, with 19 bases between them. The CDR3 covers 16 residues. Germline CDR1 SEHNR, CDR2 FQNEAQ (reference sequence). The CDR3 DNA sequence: TGTGCCAGCAGCCTGCATGGGGGGCTATTGGATCAGCCCCAGCATTTT. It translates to CASSLHGGLLDQPQHF.

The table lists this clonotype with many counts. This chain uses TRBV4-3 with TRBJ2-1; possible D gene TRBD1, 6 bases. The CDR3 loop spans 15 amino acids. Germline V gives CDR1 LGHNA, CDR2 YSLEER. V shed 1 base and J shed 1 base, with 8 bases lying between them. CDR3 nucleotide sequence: TGCGCCAGCAGCCAAGGGACAGCTTCCTACAATGAGCAGTTCTTC. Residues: CASSQGTASYNEQFF.

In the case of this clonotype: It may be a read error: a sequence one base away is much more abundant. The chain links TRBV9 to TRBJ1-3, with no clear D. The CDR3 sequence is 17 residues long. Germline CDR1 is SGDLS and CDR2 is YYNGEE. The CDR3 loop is CASTVDGVTIGGNTIYF. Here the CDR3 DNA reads TGTGCCAGCACCGTAGATGGAGTGACTATTGGCGGAAACACCATATATTTT.

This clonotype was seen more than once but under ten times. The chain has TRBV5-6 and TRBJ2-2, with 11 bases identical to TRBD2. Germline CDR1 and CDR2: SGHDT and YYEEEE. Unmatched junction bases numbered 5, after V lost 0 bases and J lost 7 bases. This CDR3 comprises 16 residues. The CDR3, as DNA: TGTGCCAGCAGCTTGGAACTAGCGGGGGATGTCGGGGAGCTGTTTTTT. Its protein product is CASSLELAGDVGELFF.

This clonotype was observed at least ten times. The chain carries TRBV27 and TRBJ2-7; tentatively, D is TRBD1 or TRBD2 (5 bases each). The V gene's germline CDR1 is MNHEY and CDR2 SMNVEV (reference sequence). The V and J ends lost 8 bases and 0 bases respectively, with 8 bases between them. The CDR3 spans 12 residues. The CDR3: CASWGSSYEQYF. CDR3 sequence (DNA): TGTGCCAGCTGGGGGAGCTCCTACGAGCAGTACTTC.

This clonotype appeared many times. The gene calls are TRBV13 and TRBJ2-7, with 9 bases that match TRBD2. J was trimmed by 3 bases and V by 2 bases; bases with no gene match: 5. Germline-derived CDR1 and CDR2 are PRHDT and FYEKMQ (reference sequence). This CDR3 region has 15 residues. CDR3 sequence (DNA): TGTGCCAGCAGCTTAACTAGCGGGCCTAACTACGAGCAGTACTTC. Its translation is CASSLTSGPNYEQYF.

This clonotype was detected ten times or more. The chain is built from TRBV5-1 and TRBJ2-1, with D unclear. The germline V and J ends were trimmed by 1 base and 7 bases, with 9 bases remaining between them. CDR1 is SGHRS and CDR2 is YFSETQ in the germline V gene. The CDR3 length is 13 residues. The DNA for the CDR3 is TGCGCCAGCAGCTTGTGGCCAGAGAATGAGCAGTTCTTC. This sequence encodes CASSLWPENEQFF.

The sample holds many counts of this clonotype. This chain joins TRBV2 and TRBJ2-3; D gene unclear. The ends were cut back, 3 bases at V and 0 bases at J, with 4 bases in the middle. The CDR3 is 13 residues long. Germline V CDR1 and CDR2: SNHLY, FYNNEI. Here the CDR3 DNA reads TGTGCCAGCAGTGACGACAGCACAGATACGCAGTATTTT. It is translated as CASSDDSTDTQYF.

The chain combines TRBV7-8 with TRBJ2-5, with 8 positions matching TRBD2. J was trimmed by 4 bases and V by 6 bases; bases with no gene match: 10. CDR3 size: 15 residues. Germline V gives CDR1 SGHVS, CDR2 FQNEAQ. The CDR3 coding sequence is TGTGCCAGCAGTGGGTTGAGGGGACTAGGAGAGACCCAGTACTTC. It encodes CASSGLRGLGETQYF.

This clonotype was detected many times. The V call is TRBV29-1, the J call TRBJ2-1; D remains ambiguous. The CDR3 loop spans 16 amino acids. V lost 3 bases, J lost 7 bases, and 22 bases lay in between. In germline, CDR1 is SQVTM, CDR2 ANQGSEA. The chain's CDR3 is CSVDLPLSLRGNEQFF. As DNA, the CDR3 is TGCAGCGTTGACCTGCCCTTGAGTTTACGAGGAAATGAGCAGTTCTTC.

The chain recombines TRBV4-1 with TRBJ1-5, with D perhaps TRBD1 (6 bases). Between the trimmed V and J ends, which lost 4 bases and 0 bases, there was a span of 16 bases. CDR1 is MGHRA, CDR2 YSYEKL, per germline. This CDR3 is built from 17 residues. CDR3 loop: CASSPRTTGTSNQPQHF. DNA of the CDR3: TGCGCCAGCAGCCCAAGGACCACAGGGACTAGCAATCAGCCCCAGCATTTT.

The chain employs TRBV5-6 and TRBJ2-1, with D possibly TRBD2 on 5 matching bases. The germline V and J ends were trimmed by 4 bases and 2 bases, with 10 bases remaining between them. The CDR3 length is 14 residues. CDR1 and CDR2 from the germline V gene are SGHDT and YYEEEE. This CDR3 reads CASSAGIAYNEQFF. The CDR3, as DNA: TGTGCCAGCAGCGCCGGGATTGCCTACAATGAGCAGTTCTTC.

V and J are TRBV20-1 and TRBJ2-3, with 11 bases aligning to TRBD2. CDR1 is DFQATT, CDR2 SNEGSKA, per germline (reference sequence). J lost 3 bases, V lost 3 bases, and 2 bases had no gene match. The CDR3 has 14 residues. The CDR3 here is CSARASGGTDTQYF. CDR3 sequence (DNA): TGCAGTGCTAGGGCTAGCGGGGGGACAGATACGCAGTATTTT.

Written as DNA, the CDR3 is TGTGCCAGCAGTTACTCGAAGGGCTCAGATACGCAGTATTTT. Translated, it gives CASSYSKGSDTQYF. This rearrangement joins TRBV6-5 to TRBJ2-3; D is unresolved. This CDR3 is 14 amino acids long. Germline CDR1 MNHEY, CDR2 SVGAGI. V lost 0 bases and J 4 bases, leaving 8 bases between the germline ends.

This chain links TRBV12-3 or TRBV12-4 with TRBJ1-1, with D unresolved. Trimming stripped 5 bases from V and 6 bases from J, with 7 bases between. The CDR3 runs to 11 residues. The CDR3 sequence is CASSLASEAFF. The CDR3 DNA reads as TGTGCCAGCAGTCTGGCATCTGAAGCTTTCTTT.

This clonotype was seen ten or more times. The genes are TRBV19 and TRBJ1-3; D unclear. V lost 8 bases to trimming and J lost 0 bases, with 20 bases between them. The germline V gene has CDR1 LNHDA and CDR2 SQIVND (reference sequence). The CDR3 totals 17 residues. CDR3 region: CASGPMIASDSGNTIYF. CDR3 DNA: TGTGCCAGTGGTCCCATGATTGCGAGCGACTCTGGAAACACCATATATTTT.

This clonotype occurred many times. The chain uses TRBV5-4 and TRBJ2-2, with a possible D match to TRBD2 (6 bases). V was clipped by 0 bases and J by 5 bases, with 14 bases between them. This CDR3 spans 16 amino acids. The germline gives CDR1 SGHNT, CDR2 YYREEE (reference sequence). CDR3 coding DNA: TGTGCCAGCAGCTTGGATGGGGGGATCGGAACCGGGGAGCTGTTTTTT. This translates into CASSLDGGIGTGELFF.

The CDR3: CASSVGGGRPPYNEQFF. The CDR3 DNA reads as TGTGCCAGCAGCGTAGGGGGAGGTCGGCCACCCTACAATGAGCAGTTCTTC. The chain is built from TRBV11-1 and TRBJ2-1; D is perhaps TRBD1 or TRBD2 (6 bases each). The germline V gene has CDR1 SGHAT and CDR2 FQDESV (reference sequence). V lost 5 bases, J lost 2 bases, and 19 bases lay in between. The CDR3 contains 17 residues.

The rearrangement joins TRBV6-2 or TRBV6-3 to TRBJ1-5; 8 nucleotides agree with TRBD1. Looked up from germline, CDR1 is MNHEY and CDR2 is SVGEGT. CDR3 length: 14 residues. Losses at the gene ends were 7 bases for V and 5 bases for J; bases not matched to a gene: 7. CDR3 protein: CASIAGTGHQPQHF. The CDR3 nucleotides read TGTGCCAGCATCGCCGGGACAGGCCATCAGCCCCAGCATTTT.

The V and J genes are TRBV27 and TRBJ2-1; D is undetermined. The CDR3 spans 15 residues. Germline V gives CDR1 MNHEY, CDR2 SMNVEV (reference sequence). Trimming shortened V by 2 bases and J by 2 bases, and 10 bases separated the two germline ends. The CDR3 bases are TGTGCCAGCAGTTTAACCTCGGGCCCCTACAATGAGCAGTTCTTC. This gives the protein CASSLTSGPYNEQFF.